This T cell receptor beta chain emerged from a study of T cells in Graves' hyperthyroidism and ophthalmopathy. Broader study findings: Ophthalmopathy, which appeared later, was predicted by the model a median 6.5 months before onset.

A remark on this clonotype: What it binds is unknown.

V lost 10 bases and J lost 3, with 15 bases in between. This CDR3 is 13 amino acids long. Germline CDR1 reads MNHNS; CDR2 reads SASEGT. Newly diagnosed patients aged 18 to 65 had hyperthyroidism of under 2 months' duration. Amplification of TCR beta CDR3 regions used RNA as the template. First-round RT-PCR targeting the TCR CDR3 was performed with the HTBI primer set. One entry per CDR3 protein results from TCRdb running MiXCR on the multiplex PCR reads. The repertoire consists of some 460,000 distinct CDR3 sequences, with approximately 14% occurring once and the leading ten covering about 14%. This TCR was recovered from a woman aged 18-29 years with Graves' hyperthyroidism. Sequenced sample: blood. The chain links TRBV6-1 to TRBJ1-2, with D possibly matching TRBD1 (6 bases). The CDR3 DNA reads as TGTGCCACCGCGGCGGGGGGCGACTATGGCTACACCTTC. Translated: CATAAGGDYGYTF.